This TCR beta chain was sequenced during a study of blood T cells in healthy people across ages. Next came a second PCR, run for roughly 6 to 11 cycles, which used a sample-barcoded 5' primer along with a J-beta primer mix. Sequencing recovered at least 2.5 million CDR3-containing paired-end reads from each sample. TCRdb called the 5' RACE reads again in MiXCR, with one record for every CDR3 protein. This sample has around 280,000 distinct CDR3 sequences, with 25% to 30% found just once. Whenever a sample was processed, at least 6.5 million PBMCs were isolated. The table lists this clonotype with a few counts. Its antigen is not identified. A read error may produce the germline difference seen at one junction end. Overall study findings and caveats: Fewer expanded clones and more diversity marked long-lived versus aged donors.

Per the germline V gene, CDR1 is SGHVS and CDR2 is FNYEAQ. The CDR3 is 13 residues long. The material sequenced was blood. The V and J genes are TRBV7-6 and TRBJ1-1; D perhaps matches TRBD1 (6 bases). This receptor was identified in a woman aged 70-85 years in good health. CDR3 sequence reads: CASSLARDTEASF. DNA for the CDR3: TGTGCCAGCAGCCTTGCCCGGGACACTGAAGCTTCCTTT. Filled out from reference TRBV7-6 and TRBJ1-1, the complete variable domain reads GAGVSQSPRYKVTKRGQDVALRCDPISGHVSLYWYRQALGQGPEFLTYFNYEAQQDKSGLPNDRFSAERPEGSISTLTIQRTEQRDSAMYRCASSLARDTEASFGQGTRLTVV.